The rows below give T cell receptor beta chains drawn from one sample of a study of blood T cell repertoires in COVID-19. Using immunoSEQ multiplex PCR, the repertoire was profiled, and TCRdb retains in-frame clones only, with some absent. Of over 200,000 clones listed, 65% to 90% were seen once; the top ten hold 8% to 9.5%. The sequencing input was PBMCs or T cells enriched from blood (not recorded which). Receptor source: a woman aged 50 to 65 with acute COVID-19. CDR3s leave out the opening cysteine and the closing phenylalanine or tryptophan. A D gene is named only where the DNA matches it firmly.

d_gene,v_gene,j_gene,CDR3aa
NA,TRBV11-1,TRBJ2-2,ASSQKTRVSGELF
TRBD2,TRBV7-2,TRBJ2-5,ASSLAGLGETQY
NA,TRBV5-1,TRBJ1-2,ASSSGLHDDYT
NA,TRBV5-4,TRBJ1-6,ASSPGGNNSPLH
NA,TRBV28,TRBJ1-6,ASSRQRNSPLH
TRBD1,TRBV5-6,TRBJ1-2,ASSLRQGSYGYT
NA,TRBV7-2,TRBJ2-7,ASSLGLIPSYEQY
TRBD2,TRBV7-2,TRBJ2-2,ASSLSRGVAGTGELF
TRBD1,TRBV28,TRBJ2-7,ASCPHGQGTYEQY
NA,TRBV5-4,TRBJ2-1,ASSLPVGGSYNEQF
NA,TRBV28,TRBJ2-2,ASSPGGQPGGELF